This TCR beta chain was sequenced during a study of T cells in Graves' hyperthyroidism and ophthalmopathy. General observations from the study: Among clonotypes expanded in thyroid above 0.001, most were also found in blood. A model built on 13 V-J features separated ophthalmopathy from stable hyperthyroidism.

The table lists this clonotype with a count of one. The antigen is unknown. From RNA transcripts, TCR beta CDR3 regions were amplified. When the TCR CDR3 underwent first-round RT-PCR, the HTBI primer set was used. Each CDR3 protein gets one entry after TCRdb re-called the multiplex PCR reads with MiXCR. The sample shows approximately 560,000 distinct CDR3 sequences, 15% to 18% of them seen only once. CDR3 length: 12 amino acids. CDR1 and CDR2 from the germline V gene are SQVTM and ANQGSEA. With 3 bases removed from V and 3 bases from J, the gap between germline ends came to 8 bases. Calling Graves' hyperthyroidism stable meant ophthalmopathy did not progress within 18 months. Diagnostic assessment was based on clinical symptoms, serum thyroxine and TRAb, thyroid ultrasound and orbital computed tomography.

The clonotype was recovered from a woman between 25 and 40 years old with Graves' hyperthyroidism. The chain joins TRBV29-1 to TRBJ1-2; possible D gene TRBD1, 6 bases. The sample was blood. The CDR3 spells CSVEQGHYGYTF. CDR3 DNA: TGCAGCGTTGAGCAGGGGCACTATGGCTACACCTTC.